This T cell receptor (beta chain) was identified during a study of cytomegalovirus exposure and HLA in healthy donors. CDR3 length equals 16 residues. Between the trimmed V and J ends, which lost 0 bases and 2 bases, there was a span of 13 bases. The germline V gene encodes CDR1 SGHTA and CDR2 FQGNSA. PCR employed 60 Vbeta and 13 Jbeta primers. TCRdb keeps only in-frame clones here, not all; method: immunoSEQ multiplex PCR. The sample lists tens of thousands of clones, about three quarters occurring once. The TCR comes from a woman aged 30 to 39 in good health and CMV-seropositive. The rearrangement joins TRBV7-2 to TRBJ2-5; possible D gene TRBD2, 7 bases. The sample consisted of PBMCs. Here the CDR3 reads CASSLAGGGSQETQYF. For the CDR3, the DNA is TGTGCCAGCAGCTTAGCGGGAGGGGGATCTCAAGAGACCCAGTACTTC.